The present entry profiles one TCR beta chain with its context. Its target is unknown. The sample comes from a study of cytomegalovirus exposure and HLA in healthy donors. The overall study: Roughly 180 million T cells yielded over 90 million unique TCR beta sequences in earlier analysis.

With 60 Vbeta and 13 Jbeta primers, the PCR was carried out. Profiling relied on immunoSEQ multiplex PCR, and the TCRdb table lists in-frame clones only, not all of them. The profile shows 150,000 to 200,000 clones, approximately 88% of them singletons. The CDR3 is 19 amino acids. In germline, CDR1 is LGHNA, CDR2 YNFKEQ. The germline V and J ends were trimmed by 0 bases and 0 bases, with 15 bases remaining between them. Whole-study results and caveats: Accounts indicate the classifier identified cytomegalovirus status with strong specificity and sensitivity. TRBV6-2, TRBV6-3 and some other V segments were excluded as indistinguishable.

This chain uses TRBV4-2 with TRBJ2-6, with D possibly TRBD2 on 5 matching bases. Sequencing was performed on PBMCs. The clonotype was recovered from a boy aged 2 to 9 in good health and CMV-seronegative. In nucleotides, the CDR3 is TGTGCCAGCAGCCAAGATCACACCTATGGAGGCTCTGGGGCCAACGTCCTGACTTTC. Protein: CASSQDHTYGGSGANVLTF.